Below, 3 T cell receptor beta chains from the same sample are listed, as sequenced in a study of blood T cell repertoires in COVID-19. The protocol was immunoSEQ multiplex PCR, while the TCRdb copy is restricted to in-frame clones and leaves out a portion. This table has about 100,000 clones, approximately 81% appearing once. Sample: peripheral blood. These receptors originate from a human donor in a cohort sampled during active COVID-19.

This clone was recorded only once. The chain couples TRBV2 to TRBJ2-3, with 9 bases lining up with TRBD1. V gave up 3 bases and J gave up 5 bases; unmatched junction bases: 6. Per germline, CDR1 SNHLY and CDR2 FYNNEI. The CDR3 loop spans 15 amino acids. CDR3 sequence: CASSEGDRGKDTQYF. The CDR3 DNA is TGTGCCAGCAGTGAGGGCGACAGGGGGAAAGATACGCAGTATTTT.

CDR3 nucleotide sequence: TGCAGTGCTAGTTCAACAGGGGTGATGAACACTGAAGCTTTCTTT. Translation gives CSASSTGVMNTEAFF. This chain connects TRBV20-1 to TRBJ1-1; 7 bases match TRBD1. The CDR3 is made up of 15 amino acids. Trimming took 3 bases from V and 0 from J; bases not matched to a gene: 7. CDR1 is DFQATT and CDR2 is SNEGSKA in the germline V gene (reference sequence).

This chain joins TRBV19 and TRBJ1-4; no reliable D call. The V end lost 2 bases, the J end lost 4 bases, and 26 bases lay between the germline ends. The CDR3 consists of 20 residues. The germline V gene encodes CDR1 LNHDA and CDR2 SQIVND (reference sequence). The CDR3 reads CASSIFPPVSSAVHNEKLFF. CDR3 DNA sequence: TGTGCCAGTAGTATATTTCCTCCCGTCAGCTCAGCGGTGCATAATGAAAAACTGTTTTTT.